The source of this T cell receptor (beta chain) is a study of T-cell reconstitution after alpha-beta-depleted transplantation in children. It was with unique molecular identifiers that the TCRbeta library was prepared. MiXCR, run by TCRdb on the PCR reads, gives a single entry per CDR3 protein. The profile shows some 200,000 distinct CDR3 sequences, roughly 8.3% of them singletons. This clonotype was observed many times. Antigen specificity is unknown. V lost 3 bases to trimming and J lost 3 bases; unmatched junction nucleotides: 3. From germline, CDR1 is SGHRS and CDR2 YFSETQ. The CDR3 covers 14 residues. Overall study results and limits: Certain patients had high TCRbeta diversity at day 60, and it came from recipient T cells and thymic progenitors that survived. Reports say that about two months after transplant, the alpha-beta T cells came out of several hundred graft clones that had expanded. It was newly produced T cells that mostly accounted for T-cell counts and diversity one year after transplant.

Sequences were derived from PBMCs, mostly from graft donor cells, sampled 360 days after TCRalphabeta/CD19-depleted stem cell transplant. V is TRBV5-1 and J is TRBJ2-3; TRBD1 matches at 8 bases. The receptor was isolated from a male patient under 10 years old who had a stem cell transplant for acute myeloid leukemia, so the T cells may come from the graft donor. CDR3 in DNA: TGCGCCAGCAGCTCGACAGGGGATACAGATACGCAGTATTTT. Protein sequence: CASSSTGDTDTQYF. The entire variable domain, with the rest obtained from reference TRBV5-1 and TRBJ2-3, is as follows: KAGVTQTPRYLIKTRGQQVTLSCSPISGHRSVSWYQQTPGQGLQFLFEYFSETQRNKGNFPGRFSGRQFSNSRSEMNVSTLELGDSALYLCASSSTGDTDTQYFGPGTRLTVL.